This TCR beta chain was found in a study of shared T cell receptors in the human thymus. This clone occurred a few times. Trimming at V came to 5 bases and at J to 11 bases, leaving 8 bases not matched to a gene. Per germline, CDR1 MGHRA and CDR2 YSYEKL. This CDR3 is 14 amino acids long. Measured with immunoSEQ multiplex PCR; TCRdb has only the in-frame clones, and not every one. The table records some 700,000 clones, around 89% of them present only once. These sequences were also reported in another study, on human thymus T cells. As reported in that work: Thymic material originated from resections removed in the course of corrective heart surgery. Biased V and J segment usage appeared in thymus and peripheral blood. Highly overlapping thymic repertoires in unrelated individuals were reported by related research.

The chain is built from TRBV4-1 and TRBJ2-1, with 11 bases matching TRBD2. The sequence was collected from a boy younger than two with a congenital heart defect. The sequenced material came from thymocytes. The chain's CDR3 is CASSANPSGRKQFF. CDR3 DNA: TGCGCCAGCAGCGCGAACCCTAGCGGGAGGAAGCAGTTCTTC.